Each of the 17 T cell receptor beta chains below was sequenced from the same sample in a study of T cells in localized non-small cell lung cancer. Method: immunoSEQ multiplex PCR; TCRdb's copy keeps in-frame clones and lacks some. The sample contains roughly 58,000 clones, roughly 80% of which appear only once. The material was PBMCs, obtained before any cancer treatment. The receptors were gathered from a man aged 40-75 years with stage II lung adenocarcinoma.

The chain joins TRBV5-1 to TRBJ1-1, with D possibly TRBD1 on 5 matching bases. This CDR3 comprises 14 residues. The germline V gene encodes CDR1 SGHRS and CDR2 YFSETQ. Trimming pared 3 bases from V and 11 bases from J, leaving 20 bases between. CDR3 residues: CASSSGRARVDAFF. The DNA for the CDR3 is TGCGCCAGCAGCTCGGGACGGGCGCGGGTGGACGCTTTCTTT.

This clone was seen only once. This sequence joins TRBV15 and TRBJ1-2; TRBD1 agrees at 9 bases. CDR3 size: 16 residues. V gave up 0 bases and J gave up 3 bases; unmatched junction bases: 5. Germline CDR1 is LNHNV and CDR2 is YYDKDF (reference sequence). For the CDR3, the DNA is TGTGCCACCAGCAGAGATGGTACAGGGGGCTACTATGGCTACACCTTC. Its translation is CATSRDGTGGYYGYTF.

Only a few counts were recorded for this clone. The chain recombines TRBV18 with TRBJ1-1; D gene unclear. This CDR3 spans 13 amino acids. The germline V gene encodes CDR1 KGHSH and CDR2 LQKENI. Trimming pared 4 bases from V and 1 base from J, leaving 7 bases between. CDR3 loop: CASSRTENTEAFF. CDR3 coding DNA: TGTGCCAGCTCACGTACAGAGAACACTGAAGCTTTCTTT.

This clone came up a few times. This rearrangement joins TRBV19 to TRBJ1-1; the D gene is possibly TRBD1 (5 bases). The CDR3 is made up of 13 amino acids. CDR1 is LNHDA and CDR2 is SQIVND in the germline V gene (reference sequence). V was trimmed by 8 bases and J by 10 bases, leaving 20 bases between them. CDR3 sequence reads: CASGSSGRRGAFF. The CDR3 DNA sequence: TGTGCCAGTGGTTCGTCAGGACGTAGGGGAGCTTTCTTT.

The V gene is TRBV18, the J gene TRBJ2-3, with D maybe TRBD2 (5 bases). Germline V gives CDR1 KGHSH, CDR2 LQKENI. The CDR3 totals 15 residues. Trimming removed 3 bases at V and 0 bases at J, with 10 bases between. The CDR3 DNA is TGTGCCAGCTCACCCGCCCCGGGGAGCACAGATACGCAGTATTTT. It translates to CASSPAPGSTDTQYF.

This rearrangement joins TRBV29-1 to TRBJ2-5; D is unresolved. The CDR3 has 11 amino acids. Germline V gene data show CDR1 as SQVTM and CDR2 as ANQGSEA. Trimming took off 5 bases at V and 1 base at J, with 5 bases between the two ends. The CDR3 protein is CSVKSQETQYF. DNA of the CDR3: TGCAGCGTTAAAAGCCAAGAGACCCAGTACTTC.

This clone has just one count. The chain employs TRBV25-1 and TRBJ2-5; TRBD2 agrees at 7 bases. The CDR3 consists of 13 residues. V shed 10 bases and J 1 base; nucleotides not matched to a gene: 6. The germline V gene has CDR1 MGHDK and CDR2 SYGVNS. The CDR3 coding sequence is TGTGCCACCCAGCGGGACCTCCAAGAGACCCAGTACTTC. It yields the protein CATQRDLQETQYF.

The DNA of the CDR3 is TGTGCCAGCTCGTTAGCGGGAGCCAGCACAGATACGCAGTATTTT. Translated: CASSLAGASTDTQYF. The chain joins TRBV18 to TRBJ2-3, with 9 bases identical to TRBD2. CDR3 length: 15 amino acids. The germline V gene has CDR1 KGHSH and CDR2 LQKENI. J gave up 0 bases and V 6 bases, and 4 bases lay outside the gene matches.

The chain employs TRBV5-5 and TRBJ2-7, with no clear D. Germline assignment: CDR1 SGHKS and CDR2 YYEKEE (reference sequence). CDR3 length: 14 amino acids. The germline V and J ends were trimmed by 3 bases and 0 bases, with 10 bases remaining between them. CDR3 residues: CASSSSAHSYEQYF. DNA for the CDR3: TGTGCCAGCAGCTCCTCGGCTCACTCCTACGAGCAGTACTTC.

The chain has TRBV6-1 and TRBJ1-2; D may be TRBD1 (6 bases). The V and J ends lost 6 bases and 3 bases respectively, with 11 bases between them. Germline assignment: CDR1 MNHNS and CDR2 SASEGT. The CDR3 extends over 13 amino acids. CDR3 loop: CASRQGSDYGYTF. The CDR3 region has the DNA TGTGCCAGCAGGCAGGGGTCGGACTATGGCTACACCTTC.

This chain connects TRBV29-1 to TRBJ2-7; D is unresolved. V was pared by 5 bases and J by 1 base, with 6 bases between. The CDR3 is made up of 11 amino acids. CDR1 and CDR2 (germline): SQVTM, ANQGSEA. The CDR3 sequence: CSVSVSYEQYF. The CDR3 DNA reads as TGCAGCGTTAGCGTATCCTACGAGCAGTACTTC.

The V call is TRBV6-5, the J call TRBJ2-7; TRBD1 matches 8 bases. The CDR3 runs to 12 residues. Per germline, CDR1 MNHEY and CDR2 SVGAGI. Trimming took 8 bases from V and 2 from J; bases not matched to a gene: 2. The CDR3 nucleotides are TGTGCCAGCGGGACAGGACCCTACGAGCAGTACTTC. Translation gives CASGTGPYEQYF.

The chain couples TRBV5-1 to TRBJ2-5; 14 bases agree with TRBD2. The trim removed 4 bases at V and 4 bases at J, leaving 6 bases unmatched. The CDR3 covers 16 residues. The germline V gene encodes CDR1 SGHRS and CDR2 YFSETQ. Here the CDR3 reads CASSRGLAGVGETQYF. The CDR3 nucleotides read TGCGCCAGCAGCCGGGGACTAGCGGGAGTCGGAGAGACCCAGTACTTC.

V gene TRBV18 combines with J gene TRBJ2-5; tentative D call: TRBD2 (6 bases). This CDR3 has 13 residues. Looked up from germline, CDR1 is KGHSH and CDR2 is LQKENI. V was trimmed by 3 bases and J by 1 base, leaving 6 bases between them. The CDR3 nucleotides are TGTGCCAGCTCACCGGGACTCCAAGAGACCCAGTACTTC. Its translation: CASSPGLQETQYF.

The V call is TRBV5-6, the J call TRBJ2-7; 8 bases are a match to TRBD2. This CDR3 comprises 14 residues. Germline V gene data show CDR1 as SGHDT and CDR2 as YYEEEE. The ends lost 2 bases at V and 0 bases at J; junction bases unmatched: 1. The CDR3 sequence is CASSFSGNSYEQYF. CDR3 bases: TGTGCCAGCAGCTTTAGCGGGAACTCCTACGAGCAGTACTTC.

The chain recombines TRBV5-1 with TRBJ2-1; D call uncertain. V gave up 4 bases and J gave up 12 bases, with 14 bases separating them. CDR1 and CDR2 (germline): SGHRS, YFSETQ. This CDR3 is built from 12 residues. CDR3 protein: CASSPPGDSQFF. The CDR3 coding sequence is TGCGCCAGCAGCCCCCCCGGTGATTCGCAGTTCTTC.

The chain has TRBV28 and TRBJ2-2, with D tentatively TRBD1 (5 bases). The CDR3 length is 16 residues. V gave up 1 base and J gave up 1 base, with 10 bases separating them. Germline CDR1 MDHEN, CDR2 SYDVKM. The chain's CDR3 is CASSLFLQVNTGELFF. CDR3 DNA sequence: TGTGCCAGCAGTTTATTCTTACAGGTGAACACCGGGGAGCTGTTTTTT.